The next 16 T cell receptor beta chains were all read from a single sample in a study of post-analysis software for immune sequencing data. Study results and caveats: With TRBV5-6, TRBV5-1 and TRBV20-1 included, about five TRBV segments were more frequent in patients than in controls.

Unique molecular identifiers featured in each of the TCR beta cDNA libraries. TCRdb used MiXCR to reprocess the PCR reads, holding one entry per CDR3 protein. The repertoire has hundreds of thousands of distinct CDR3 sequences, over 45% of them found once; the top ten carry over 9%. No antigens are known for them. Sequenced: blood. The receptors originated from a girl aged 2-9 years with multiple sclerosis.

This chain connects TRBV13 to TRBJ1-1, with D uncertain. The length of the CDR3 is 14 residues. V was clipped by 2 bases and J by 2 bases, with 9 bases between them. Germline assignment: CDR1 PRHDT and CDR2 FYEKMQ (reference sequence). CDR3 DNA sequence: TGTGCCAGCAGCTTACCTGGACCTAACACTGAAGCTTTCTTT. Its protein is CASSLPGPNTEAFF.

This chain joins TRBV11-2 and TRBJ2-5, with 7 bases aligning to TRBD2. Germline trimming cut 1 base from V and 1 base from J; bases unmatched to any gene: 6. The germline gives CDR1 SGHAT, CDR2 FQNNGV. CDR3 length: 16 amino acids. The CDR3, as DNA: TGTGCCAGCAGCTTAGGGTCTAGCGGCTCCCAAGAGACCCAGTACTTC. It is translated as CASSLGSSGSQETQYF.

The chain combines TRBV7-2 with TRBJ2-7; D unclear. The assigned J gene may be wrong: the sequence end matches TRBJ2-5 better. Per the germline V gene, CDR1 is SGHTA and CDR2 is FQGNSA. The CDR3 has 13 amino acids. The CDR3 DNA reads TGTGCCAGCAGCTTATTTGTGGGTGAGACCCAGTACTTC. It translates to CASSLFVGETQYF.

To note about this clonotype: One junction end does not reproduce the germline sequence, and a read error may be involved. The V gene is TRBV7-7, the J gene TRBJ2-5, with unresolved D. CDR3 length: 15 amino acids. Germline V gives CDR1 SSHAT, CDR2 FNYEAQ (reference sequence). The CDR3 nucleotides are TGTGCTAGCAGCTTTCATCCAGACCCAAAAGAGGCCCAGTACTTC. Its translation is CASSFHPDPKEAQYF.

The chain uses TRBV11-1 and TRBJ2-7, with D perhaps given as TRBD1 or TRBD2 (5 bases each). The end of the DNA fits TRBJ2-5 better, so the J call may be wrong. CDR1 SGHAT and CDR2 FQDESV come from the germline V gene (reference sequence). The length of the CDR3 is 16 residues. The CDR3 DNA is TGTGCCAGCAGCTTAGCTTTCGGACGAGGGACAGAGACCCAGTACTTC. Translating it yields CASSLAFGRGTETQYF.

V and J are TRBV29-1 and TRBJ2-3, with 8 nucleotides matching TRBD2. Germline assignment: CDR1 SQVTM and CDR2 ANQGSEA. V lost 7 bases, J lost 1 base, and 7 bases stayed unmatched. CDR3 length equals 14 residues. Here the CDR3 DNA reads TGCAGCGGAGCACTAGCGGCTCGCACAGATACGCAGTATTTT. It encodes CSGALAARTDTQYF.

As to this clonotype: The junction departs from germline at one end; a sequencing error may be responsible. This rearrangement joins TRBV6-1 to TRBJ1-2, with TRBD1 matching over 7 bases. The CDR3 has 15 amino acids. The V gene's germline CDR1 is MNHNS and CDR2 SASEGT. DNA of the CDR3: TGTGCCAGCAGGGAAGGGACAGTAACGCTATATGGCTACACCTTC. This gives the protein CASREGTVTLYGYTF.

This chain joins TRBV7-2 and TRBJ2-2; the match to TRBD1 covers 8 bases. This CDR3 comprises 16 residues. Trimming cost V 5 bases and J 4 bases; bases outside gene matches: 9. Looked up from germline, CDR1 is SGHTA and CDR2 is FQGNSA. The DNA of the CDR3 is TGTGCCAGCAGCCTCAGGCAGGGGGCGATCACCGGGGAGCTGTTTTTT. This translates into CASSLRQGAITGELFF.

This clonotype was seen just once. This chain joins TRBV6-5 and TRBJ1-2; 9 bases align to TRBD1. The CDR3 is 14 amino acids. J gave up 3 bases and V 5 bases, and 4 bases lay outside the gene matches. The germline V gene has CDR1 MNHEY and CDR2 SVGAGI. The CDR3 is CASSRTGVDYGYTF. The CDR3 bases are TGTGCCAGCAGTCGGACAGGGGTTGACTATGGCTACACCTTC.

This chain connects TRBV29-1 to TRBJ2-1; D could derive from TRBD1 or TRBD2 (5 bases each). CDR1 is SQVTM and CDR2 is ANQGSEA in the germline V gene. This CDR3 is 13 amino acids long. Between the trimmed V and J ends, which lost 3 bases and 3 bases, there was a span of 9 bases. In nucleotides, the CDR3 is TGCAGCGTTGATATGGGGGACTACAATGAGCAGTTCTTC. As protein: CSVDMGDYNEQFF.

This clonotype was found a few times. The rearrangement links TRBV12-3 or TRBV12-4 to TRBJ2-3; 8 nucleotides align to TRBD1. The CDR3 length is 16 residues. V lost 5 bases, J lost 4 bases, and 11 bases stayed unmatched. The CDR3 is CASSPHGTGNPDTQYF. The CDR3 DNA follows: TGTGCCAGCAGTCCCCACGGGACAGGAAATCCAGATACGCAGTATTTT.

This chain uses TRBV5-1 with TRBJ2-5, with 8 bases identical to TRBD2. Per germline, CDR1 SGHRS and CDR2 YFSETQ. CDR3 length: 16 residues. J gave up 5 bases and V 3 bases, and 12 bases lay outside the gene matches. CDR3 protein: CASSSPRAGVVETQYF. CDR3 DNA: TGCGCCAGCAGCTCTCCTCGAGCGGGGGTTGTGGAGACCCAGTACTTC.

This chain uses TRBV7-2 with TRBJ1-1; D uncertain. The V gene's germline CDR1 is SGHTA and CDR2 FQGNSA. CDR3 length equals 14 residues. Trimming pared 5 bases from V and 4 bases from J, leaving 14 bases between. As DNA, the CDR3 is TGTGCCAGCAGCCTAGGCTACGGTCGCACTGAAGCTTTCTTT. It translates to CASSLGYGRTEAFF.

Here the CDR3 DNA reads TGTGCCAGCAGCCCCTCGGGACAGGTGATCACCGGGGAGCTGTTTTTT. Translation: CASSPSGQVITGELFF. This sequence joins TRBV9 and TRBJ2-2; 8 bases match TRBD1. This CDR3 comprises 16 residues. Germline CDR1 reads SGDLS; CDR2 reads YYNGEE. The V segment lost 4 bases and the J segment 4 bases; nucleotides outside the gene matches: 9.

The chain combines TRBV7-2 with TRBJ2-3; tentative D call: TRBD1 (5 bases). This CDR3 is built from 17 residues. Germline V gene sequence: CDR1 SGHTA, CDR2 FQGNSA. The V end was cut by 5 bases, the J end by 8 bases, with 26 bases between. The CDR3 loop reads CASSANPQEQWVGTQYF. The CDR3 bases are TGTGCCAGCAGCGCCAACCCACAGGAGCAGTGGGTAGGTACGCAGTATTTT.

This chain joins TRBV12-3 or TRBV12-4 and TRBJ1-1; 8 bases agree with TRBD1. V dropped 5 bases and J dropped 5; count of bases not matched to a gene: 7. The CDR3 runs to 14 residues. The CDR3 sequence is CASSLTGEGTEAFF. CDR3 DNA sequence: TGTGCCAGCAGTCTGACAGGGGAGGGGACTGAAGCTTTCTTT.